The T cell receptor beta chain under discussion was sequenced for a study of blood T cell repertoires in COVID-19. Study overall: The origin of the acute and convalescent COVID-19 samples was the United States, Italy and Spain. The cDNA or gDNA used as material had been derived from T cells, B-cell-depleted T cells, or PBMCs.

The CDR3 sequence is 16 residues long. Germline V gene lookup returns CDR1 SGHTA and CDR2 FQGNSA. The trim removed 5 bases at V and 7 bases at J, leaving 9 bases unmatched. Authors' processing steps: From reference gene primer amplification, estimates of nucleated cell counts were derived. Sequencing was performed with immunoSEQ multiplex PCR; in TCRdb, only in-frame clones are kept and a portion is missing. V and J calls and clone size come straight from that table; D and trimming were deduced from the DNA. The sample yields 110,000 or so clones, 75% to 90% seen once. The receptor comes from a human donor in a cohort sampled during active COVID-19. Sequenced sample: peripheral blood. The rearrangement uses TRBV7-2 and TRBJ1-6; 9 nucleotides agree with TRBD1. The CDR3 nucleotides read TGTGCCAGCAGCCCTCGGGACAGGGTTTTAAATTCACCCCTCCACTTT. It codes for CASSPRDRVLNSPLHF.